Many counts were recorded for the clone carrying this T cell receptor (beta chain). Its antigen remains unknown. One end of the junction does not line up with germline, which may come from a read error. In germline, CDR1 is SGHRS, CDR2 YFSETQ. The CDR3 has 14 residues. The data belong to a study of T-cell reconstitution after alpha-beta-depleted transplantation in children. Whole-study findings and limits: Some patients' high day-60 TCRbeta diversity was attributed to recipient cells surviving conditioning.

The library targeted TCRbeta and was prepared with unique molecular identifiers. MiXCR, applied by TCRdb to the PCR reads, yields one record per CDR3 protein. The repertoire holds 450,000 to 550,000 distinct CDR3 sequences, with 9.5% to 12% as singletons. The chain carries TRBV5-1 and TRBJ2-3; 7 bases line up with TRBD1. The TCR originated in a female patient between 2 and 15 years old who had a stem cell transplant for aplastic anemia, so the T cells may come from the graft donor. Material: PBMCs, mostly from graft donor cells, obtained 180 days after TCRalphabeta/CD19-depleted stem cell transplant. The CDR3 sequence: CASSFDRGTDTQYF. The CDR3 DNA is TGTGCCAGCAGCTTTGACAGGGGCACAGATACGCAGTATTTT.